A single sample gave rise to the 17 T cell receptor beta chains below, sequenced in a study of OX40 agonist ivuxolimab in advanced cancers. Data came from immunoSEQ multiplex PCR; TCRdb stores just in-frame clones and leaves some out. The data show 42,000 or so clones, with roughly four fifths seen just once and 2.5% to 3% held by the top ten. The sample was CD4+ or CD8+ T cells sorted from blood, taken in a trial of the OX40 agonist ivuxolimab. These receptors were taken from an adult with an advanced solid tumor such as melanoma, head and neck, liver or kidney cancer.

The CDR3 region is CASSSFTLNTGELFF. CDR3 nucleotides: TGTGCCAGCAGCTCCTTCACACTGAACACCGGGGAGCTGTTTTTT. The chain uses TRBV7-9 and TRBJ2-2, with D hard to call. Germline CDR1 and CDR2: SEHNR and FQNEAQ (reference sequence). The CDR3 sequence is 15 residues long. The V end was cut by 4 bases, the J end by 1 base, with 10 bases between.

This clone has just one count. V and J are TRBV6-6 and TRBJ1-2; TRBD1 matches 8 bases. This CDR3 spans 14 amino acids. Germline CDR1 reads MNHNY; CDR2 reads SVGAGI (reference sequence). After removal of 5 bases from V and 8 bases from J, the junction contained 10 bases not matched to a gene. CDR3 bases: TGTGCCAGCAGTCCCTTTTCAGGGGGCAAGGGCTACACCTTC. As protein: CASSPFSGGKGYTF.

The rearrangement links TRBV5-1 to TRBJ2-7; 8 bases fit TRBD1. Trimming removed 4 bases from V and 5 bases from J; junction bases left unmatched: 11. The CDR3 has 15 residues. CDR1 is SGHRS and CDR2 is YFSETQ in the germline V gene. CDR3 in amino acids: CASSRGQGNSHEQYF. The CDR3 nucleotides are TGCGCCAGCAGCCGTGGACAGGGTAATTCCCACGAGCAGTACTTC. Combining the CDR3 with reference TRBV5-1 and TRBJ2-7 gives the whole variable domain KAGVTQTPRYLIKTRGQQVTLSCSPISGHRSVSWYQQTPGQGLQFLFEYFSETQRNKGNFPGRFSGRQFSNSRSEMNVSTLELGDSALYLCASSRGQGNSHEQYFGPGTRLTVT.

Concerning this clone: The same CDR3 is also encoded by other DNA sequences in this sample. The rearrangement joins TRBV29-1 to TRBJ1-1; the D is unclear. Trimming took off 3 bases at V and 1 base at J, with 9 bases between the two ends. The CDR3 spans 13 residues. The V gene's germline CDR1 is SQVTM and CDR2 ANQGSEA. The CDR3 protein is CSVDRQTNTEAFF. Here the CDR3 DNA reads TGCAGCGTTGATCGTCAGACGAACACTGAAGCTTTCTTT.

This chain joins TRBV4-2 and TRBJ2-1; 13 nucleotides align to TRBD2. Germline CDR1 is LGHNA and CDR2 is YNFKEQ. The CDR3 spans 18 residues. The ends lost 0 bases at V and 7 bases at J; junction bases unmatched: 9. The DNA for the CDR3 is TGTGCCAGCAGCCAAGATGGGGGGACTAGCGGGAAAGGAAATGAGCAGTTCTTC. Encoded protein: CASSQDGGTSGKGNEQFF.

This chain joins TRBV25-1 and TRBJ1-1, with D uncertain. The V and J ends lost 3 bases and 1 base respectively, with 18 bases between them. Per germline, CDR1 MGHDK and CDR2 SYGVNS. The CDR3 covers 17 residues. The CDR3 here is CASSDTKVTVKNTEAFF. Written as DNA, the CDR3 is TGTGCCAGCAGTGATACTAAAGTGACCGTGAAGAACACTGAAGCTTTCTTT.

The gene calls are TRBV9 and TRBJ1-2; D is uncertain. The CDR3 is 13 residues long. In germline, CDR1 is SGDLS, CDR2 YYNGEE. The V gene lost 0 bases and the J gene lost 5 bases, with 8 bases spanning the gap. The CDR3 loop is CASSVEDGYGYTF. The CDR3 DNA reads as TGTGCCAGCAGCGTAGAGGATGGATATGGCTACACCTTC.

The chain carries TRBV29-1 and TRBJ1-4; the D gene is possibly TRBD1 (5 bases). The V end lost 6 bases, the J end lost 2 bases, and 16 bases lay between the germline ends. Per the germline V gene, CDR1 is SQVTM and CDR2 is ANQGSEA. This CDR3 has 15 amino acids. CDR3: CSVLGVQETNEKLFF. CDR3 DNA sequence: TGCAGCGTGTTGGGGGTTCAGGAGACTAATGAAAAACTGTTTTTT.

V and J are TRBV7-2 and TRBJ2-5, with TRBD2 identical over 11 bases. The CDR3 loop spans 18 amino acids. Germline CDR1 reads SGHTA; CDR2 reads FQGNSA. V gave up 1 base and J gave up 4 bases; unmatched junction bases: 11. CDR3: CASSLERLAGMFGETQYF. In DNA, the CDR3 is TGTGCCAGCAGCTTAGAAAGACTAGCGGGAATGTTTGGAGAGACCCAGTACTTC.

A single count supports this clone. The CDR3 coding sequence is TGTGCCAGCAGCTCAACCGGGACAGGGGATGAAAAACTGTTTTTT. Amino acids: CASSSTGTGDEKLFF. The gene calls are TRBV5-4 and TRBJ1-4; 10 bases are a match to TRBD1. The CDR3 runs to 15 residues. Germline V CDR1 and CDR2: SGHNT, YYREEE (reference sequence). After removal of 3 bases from V and 6 bases from J, the junction contained 5 bases not matched to a gene.

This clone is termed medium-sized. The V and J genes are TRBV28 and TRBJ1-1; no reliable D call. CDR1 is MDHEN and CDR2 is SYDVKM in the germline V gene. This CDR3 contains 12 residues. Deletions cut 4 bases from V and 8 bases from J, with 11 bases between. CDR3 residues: CASSSITWEAFF. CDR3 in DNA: TGTGCCAGCAGTTCGATAACATGGGAAGCTTTCTTT.

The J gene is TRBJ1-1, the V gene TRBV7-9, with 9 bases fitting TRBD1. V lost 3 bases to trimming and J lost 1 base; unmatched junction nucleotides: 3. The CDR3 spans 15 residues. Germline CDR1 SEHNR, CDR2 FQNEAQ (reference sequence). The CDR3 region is CASSLTGGGNTEAFF. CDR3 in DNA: TGTGCCAGCAGCTTGACAGGGGGAGGGAACACTGAAGCTTTCTTT. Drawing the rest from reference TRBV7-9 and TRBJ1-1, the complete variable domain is DTGVSQNPRHKITKRGQNVTFRCDPISEHNRLYWYRQTLGQGPEFLTYFQNEAQLEKSRLLSDRFSAERPKGSFSTLEIQRTEQGDSAMYLCASSLTGGGNTEAFFGQGTRLTVV.

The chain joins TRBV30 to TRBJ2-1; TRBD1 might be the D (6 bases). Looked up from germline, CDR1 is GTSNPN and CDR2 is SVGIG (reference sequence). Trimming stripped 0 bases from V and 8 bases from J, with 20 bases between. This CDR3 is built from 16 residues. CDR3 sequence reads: CAWSVYGGHLVYEQFF. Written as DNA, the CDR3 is TGTGCCTGGAGTGTTTATGGGGGACATTTAGTATATGAGCAGTTCTTC.

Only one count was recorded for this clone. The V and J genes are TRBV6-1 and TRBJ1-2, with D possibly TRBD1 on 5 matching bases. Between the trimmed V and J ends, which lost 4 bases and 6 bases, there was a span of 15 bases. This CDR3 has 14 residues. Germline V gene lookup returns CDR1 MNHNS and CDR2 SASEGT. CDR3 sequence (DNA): TGTGCCAGCAGTGGGACGGAAGGAGGGGATGGCTACACCTTC. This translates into CASSGTEGGDGYTF.

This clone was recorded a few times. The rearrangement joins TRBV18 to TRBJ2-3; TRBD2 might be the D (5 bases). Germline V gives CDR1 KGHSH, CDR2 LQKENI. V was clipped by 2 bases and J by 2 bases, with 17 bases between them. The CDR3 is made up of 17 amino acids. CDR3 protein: CASSPSLGEGDTDTQYF. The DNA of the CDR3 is TGTGCCAGCTCACCATCCCTAGGAGAGGGAGACACAGATACGCAGTATTTT.

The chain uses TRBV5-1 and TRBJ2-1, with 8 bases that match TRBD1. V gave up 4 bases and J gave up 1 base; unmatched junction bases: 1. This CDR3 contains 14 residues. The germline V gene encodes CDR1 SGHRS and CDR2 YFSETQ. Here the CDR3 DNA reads TGCGCCAGCAGCCAGGGGGCATCCTACAATGAGCAGTTCTTC. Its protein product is CASSQGASYNEQFF.

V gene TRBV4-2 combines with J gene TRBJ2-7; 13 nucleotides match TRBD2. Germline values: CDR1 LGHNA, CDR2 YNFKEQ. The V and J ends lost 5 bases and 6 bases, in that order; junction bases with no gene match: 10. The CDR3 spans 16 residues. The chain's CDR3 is CASSLMTSGRHSEQYF. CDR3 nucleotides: TGTGCCAGCAGCTTGATGACTAGCGGGAGGCATTCCGAGCAGTACTTC.